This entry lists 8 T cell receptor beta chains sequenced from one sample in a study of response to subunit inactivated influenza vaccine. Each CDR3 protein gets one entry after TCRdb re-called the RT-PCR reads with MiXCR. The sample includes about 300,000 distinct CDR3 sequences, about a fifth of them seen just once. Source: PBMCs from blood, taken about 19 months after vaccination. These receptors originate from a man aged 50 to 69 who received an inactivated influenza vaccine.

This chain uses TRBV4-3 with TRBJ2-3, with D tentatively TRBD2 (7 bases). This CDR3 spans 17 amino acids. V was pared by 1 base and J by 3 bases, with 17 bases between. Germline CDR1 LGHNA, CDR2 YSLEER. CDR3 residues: CASSQGHGGPGTDTQYF. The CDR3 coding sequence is TGCGCCAGCAGCCAAGGTCACGGGGGGCCCGGAACAGATACGCAGTATTTT.

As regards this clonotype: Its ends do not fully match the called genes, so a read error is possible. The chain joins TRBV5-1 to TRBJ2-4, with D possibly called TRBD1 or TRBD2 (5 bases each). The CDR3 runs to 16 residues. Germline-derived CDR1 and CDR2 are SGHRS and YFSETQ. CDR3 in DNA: TGCGCCAGCAGCTGGGACCAACGGCTAGCCAAAAGCATTCAGTACTTC. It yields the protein CASSWDQRLAKSIQYF.

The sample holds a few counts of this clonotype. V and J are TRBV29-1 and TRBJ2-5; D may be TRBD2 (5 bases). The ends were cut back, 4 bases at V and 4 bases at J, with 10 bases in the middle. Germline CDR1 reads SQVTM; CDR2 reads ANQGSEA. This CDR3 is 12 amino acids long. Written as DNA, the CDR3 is TGCAGCGTTGTTGCCCGGGGAGAGACCCAGTACTTC. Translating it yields CSVVARGETQYF.

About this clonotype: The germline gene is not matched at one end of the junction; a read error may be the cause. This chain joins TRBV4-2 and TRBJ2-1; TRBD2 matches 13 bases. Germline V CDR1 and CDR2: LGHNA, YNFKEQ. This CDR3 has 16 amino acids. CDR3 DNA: TGTGCCAGCAGTCAAGCTGGGACTAGCGGGATCCATGAGCAGTTCTTC. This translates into CASSQAGTSGIHEQFF.

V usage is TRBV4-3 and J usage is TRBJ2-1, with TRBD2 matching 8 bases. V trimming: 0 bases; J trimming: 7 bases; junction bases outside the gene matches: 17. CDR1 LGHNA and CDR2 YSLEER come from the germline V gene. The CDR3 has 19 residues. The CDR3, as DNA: TGCGCCAGCAGCCAAGATGGCACAGGAAGAGCGGGAGAGGAGAATGAGCAGTTCTTC. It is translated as CASSQDGTGRAGEENEQFF.

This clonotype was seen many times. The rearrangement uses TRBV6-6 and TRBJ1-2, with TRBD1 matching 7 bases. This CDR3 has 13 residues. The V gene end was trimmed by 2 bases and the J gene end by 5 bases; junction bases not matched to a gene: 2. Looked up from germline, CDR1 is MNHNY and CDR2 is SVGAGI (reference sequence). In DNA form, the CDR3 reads TGTGCCAGCAGTTACCAGGGGGTGTATGGCTACACCTTC. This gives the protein CASSYQGVYGYTF.

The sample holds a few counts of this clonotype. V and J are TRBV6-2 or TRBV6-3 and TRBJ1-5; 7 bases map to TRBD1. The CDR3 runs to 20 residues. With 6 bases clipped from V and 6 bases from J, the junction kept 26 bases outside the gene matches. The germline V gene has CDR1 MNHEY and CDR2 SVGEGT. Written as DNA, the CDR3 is TGTGCCAGCAGCTCTCCCAGGGGGGCAGGGCGGGGGATATTCCGTCAGCCCCAGCATTTT. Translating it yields CASSSPRGAGRGIFRQPQHF.

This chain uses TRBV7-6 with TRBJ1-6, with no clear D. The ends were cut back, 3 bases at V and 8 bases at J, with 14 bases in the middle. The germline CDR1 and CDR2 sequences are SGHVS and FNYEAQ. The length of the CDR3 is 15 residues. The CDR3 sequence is CASSLDRQGHSPLHF. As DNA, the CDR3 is TGTGCCAGCAGCTTGGATCGGCAAGGGCATTCACCCCTCCACTTT.